The source of this T cell receptor (beta chain) is a study of T-cell memory formation after mild COVID-19. General study results and limits: Clones contracting day 15 to 85 were balanced CD4/CD8; later expanders leaned CD4+. The second-wave clones peaking on day 37 were not confirmed as SARS-CoV-2-specific. Mainly in CM and EM were contracting CD4+ clones; CD8+ were in EMRA.

This clonotype was seen only a few times. The antigen is undetermined. The V gene end was trimmed by 0 bases and the J gene end by 1 base; junction bases not matched to a gene: 2. Germline CDR1 is MGHRA and CDR2 is YSYEKL. This CDR3 region has 16 residues. TCR alpha and TCR beta cDNA libraries with sample barcodes and UMIs came from 5'RACE using constant-segment primers. In TCRdb, the 5' RACE reads were re-called with MiXCR into one record per CDR3 protein. The table has fewer than 250,000 distinct CDR3 sequences, over 15% seen once. The J gene is TRBJ1-2, the V gene TRBV4-1; TRBD1 matches 10 bases. Material for sequencing was PBMCs or a T cell subset sorted from them (not recorded which). This clonotype was sampled from an adult woman who had mild COVID-19 (a few samples of this study predate the infection). Cell type and time point are not known. The CDR3 here is CASSQEGQGSNYGYTF. DNA of the CDR3: TGCGCCAGCAGCCAAGAGGGACAGGGGAGTAACTATGGCTACACCTTC.